The rows below give T cell receptor beta chains drawn from one sample of a study of blood T cell repertoires in COVID-19. TCRdb's copy holds only in-frame clones and misses some; the assay was immunoSEQ multiplex PCR. The sample records 300,000 to 350,000 clones, about nine tenths being singletons. Sequenced: peripheral blood. The receptors stem from a man aged 18 to 29 with active or convalescent COVID-19. The CDR3 runs from the conserved cysteine through the conserved F or W. A D gene is named only where the DNA matches it firmly. Part of the rows lack a size; the others show once, few, many or a class for expanded clones.

cdr3_length,v_call,clone_size,d_call,j_call,cdr3_nt,cdr3_aa
17,TRBV28,once,TRBD2,TRBJ2-1,TGTGCCAGCAGTCGCGGGAGAGGCGCCGGCTCCTACAATGAGCAGTTCTTC,CASSRGRGAGSYNEQFF
14,TRBV29-1,.,TRBD1,TRBJ1-1,TGCAGCGCGAACAGGGGACAAATGAACACTGAAGCTTTCTTT,CSANRGQMNTEAFF
16,TRBV27,.,TRBD2,TRBJ2-3,TGTGCCAGCAAGCTGACTAGCGGGAGATTGGCAGATACGCAGTATTTT,CASKLTSGRLADTQYF
16,TRBV7-6,.,TRBD1,TRBJ2-7,TGTGCCAGCAGCCCCGGGACAGGGGTCCTTCCCTACGAGCAGTACTTC,CASSPGTGVLPYEQYF
13,TRBV5-4,.,TRBD1,TRBJ2-7,TGTGCCAGCAGCTTCCGGGACAGGGACGAGCAGTACTTC,CASSFRDRDEQYF
15,TRBV18,.,TRBD1,TRBJ1-1,TGTGCCAGCTCACCAAACTGGGACAGGAACACTGAAGCTTTCTTT,CASSPNWDRNTEAFF
13,TRBV10-1,.,.,TRBJ2-3,TGCGCCAGCAGCACAGAAGTTGGAGATACGCAGTATTTT,CASSTEVGDTQYF
14,TRBV7-7,.,.,TRBJ2-2,TGTGCCAGCAGCCCCCGGGTAGGCACCGGGGAGCTGTTTTTT,CASSPRVGTGELFF
14,TRBV10-3,many,.,TRBJ2-3,TGTGCCAGCCTGGATCAGGGGAGCACAGATACGCAGTATTTT,CASLDQGSTDTQYF
12,TRBV4-1,.,.,TRBJ2-7,TGCGCCAGCAGCCAAGGCGGCGTGGAGCAGTACTTC,CASSQGGVEQYF
17,TRBV3-1/TRBV3-2,.,.,TRBJ2-1,TGTGCCAGCAGCCAAGACCCTCAGGGTGGTCGTGGGAATGAGCAGTTCTTC,CASSQDPQGGRGNEQFF
15,TRBV6-4,.,TRBD2,TRBJ2-1,TGTGCCAGCAGTGACGAGCGGGGGGATATCAATGAGCAGTTCTTC,CASSDERGDINEQFF
13,TRBV5-1,.,TRBD1,TRBJ1-1,TGCGCCAGCAGCCCGGGACAGGGGATGGAAGCTTTCTTT,CASSPGQGMEAFF
16,TRBV25-1,.,.,TRBJ1-3,TGTGCCAGCAGTGAAAATCTTCCAGGGCCTGGAAACACCATATATTTT,CASSENLPGPGNTIYF
14,TRBV4-1,.,.,TRBJ1-1,TGCGCCAGCAGCCAAGATCGGGGGGTTCAAGTGGCTTTCTTT,CASSQDRGVQVAFF
15,TRBV5-6,.,TRBD2,TRBJ2-5,TGTGCCAGCAGCTTAACTAGCGGGGGGGAAGAGACCCAGTACTTC,CASSLTSGGEETQYF
16,TRBV19,once,TRBD2,TRBJ2-3,TGTGCCAGTAGTATAGGCCTAGCGGGGGGACCAGATACGCAGTATTTT,CASSIGLAGGPDTQYF
15,TRBV6-1,.,.,TRBJ2-6,TGTGCCAGCAGTGACGGTTTGTCTGGGGCCAACGTCCTGACTTTC,CASSDGLSGANVLTF
14,TRBV7-2,.,.,TRBJ2-7,TGTGCCAGCAGCGCAGGAATGGCTCTGAACGAGCAGTACTTC,CASSAGMALNEQYF
14,TRBV3-1/TRBV3-2,.,TRBD1,TRBJ1-6,TGTGCCAGCAGCCAAGGACAGGGGAGTTCACCCCTCCACTTT,CASSQGQGSSPLHF
13,TRBV25-1,.,TRBD1,TRBJ1-6,TGTGCCAGCAAGGGGACAGTAGGTTCACCCCTCCACTTT,CASKGTVGSPLHF
19,TRBV7-9,.,TRBD1,TRBJ2-3,TGTGCCAGCAGCTTACTACTACAACAGGGGGGATATAGCACAGATACGCAGTATTTT,CASSLLLQQGGYSTDTQYF
15,TRBV7-2,.,.,TRBJ2-7,TGTGCCAGCAGCTTCGGTAGCGGAAGCTCCTACGAGCAGTACTTC,CASSFGSGSSYEQYF
13,TRBV21-1,once,.,TRBJ1-4,TGTGCCAGCGTCATCGGGTGTAATGAAAAACTGTTTTTT,CASVIGCNEKLFF
16,TRBV7-2,.,TRBD2,TRBJ2-1,TGTGCCAGCAACCCGTCAACCGGGACTAGCCCCAATGAGCAGTTCTTC,CASNPSTGTSPNEQFF
16,TRBV3-1/TRBV3-2,.,TRBD2,TRBJ2-3,TGTGCCAGCAGCCCCGGAGCGGGAGGTGGCACAGATACGCAGTATTTT,CASSPGAGGGTDTQYF
17,TRBV5-1,.,TRBD1,TRBJ1-3,TGCGCCAGCAGCGTGGGACAGGGCTTCATGTATGGAAACACCATATATTTT,CASSVGQGFMYGNTIYF
16,TRBV4-3,.,.,TRBJ1-3,TGCGCCAGCAGCCCACGCCCGGGGAACGGACCAAACACCATATATTTT,CASSPRPGNGPNTIYF
13,TRBV29-1,.,TRBD1,TRBJ2-1,TGCAGCGCCGGACAGGTTACCTACAATGAGCAGTTCTTC,CSAGQVTYNEQFF
13,TRBV12-3/TRBV12-4,.,.,TRBJ2-4,TGTGCCAGCAGTTTGGGCAGGGAAAACATTCAGTACTTC,CASSLGRENIQYF
15,TRBV28,.,.,TRBJ1-5,TGTGCCAGCAGTTTAGGCAGACATAGCAATCAGCCCCAGCATTTT,CASSLGRHSNQPQHF
15,TRBV27,.,TRBD1,TRBJ1-2,TGTGCCAGCAGTCCTCAGGGGGTGAAGATTGGAGGCTACACCTTC,CASSPQGVKIGGYTF
15,TRBV6-1,.,.,TRBJ2-6,TGTGCCAGCAGTGATCTGTTCTCTGGGGCCAACGTCCTGACTTTC,CASSDLFSGANVLTF
13,TRBV4-1,.,.,TRBJ2-7,TGCGCCAGCAGCCAAGTCAGCGCCTACGAGCAGTACTTC,CASSQVSAYEQYF
15,TRBV19,.,TRBD1,TRBJ1-1,TGTGCCAGTAGAGGGACAGGGGGAAAGAACACTGAAGCTTTCTTT,CASRGTGGKNTEAFF
12,TRBV2,.,.,TRBJ2-7,TGTGCCAGCAGAGGGGGTCGGTACGAGCAGTACTTC,CASRGGRYEQYF
15,TRBV18,.,.,TRBJ2-2,TGTGCCAGCTCACCCGGGACGGGAGACACCGGGGAGCTGTTTTTT,CASSPGTGDTGELFF
16,TRBV4-1,.,.,TRBJ2-7,TGCGCCAGCAGCCCGCCCCAGATAGGGGGAAGGTACGAGCAGTACTTC,CASSPPQIGGRYEQYF
18,TRBV15,.,TRBD2,TRBJ2-4,TGTGCCACCAGCAGAAAGGGACTAGCGGGAGCGAAGGCAAACATTCAGTACTTC,CATSRKGLAGAKANIQYF
15,TRBV4-1,.,TRBD1,TRBJ2-7,TGCGCCAGCAGCCATGTGTATACAGGGGTCCACGAGCAGTACTTC,CASSHVYTGVHEQYF
11,TRBV24-1,few,.,TRBJ1-1,TGTGCCACCAGTGATTTGGTGTCGGCTTTCTTT,CATSDLVSAFF
14,TRBV9,.,.,TRBJ1-1,TGTGCCAGCAGCGTAGAACAGGAATCCACTGAAGCTTTCTTT,CASSVEQESTEAFF